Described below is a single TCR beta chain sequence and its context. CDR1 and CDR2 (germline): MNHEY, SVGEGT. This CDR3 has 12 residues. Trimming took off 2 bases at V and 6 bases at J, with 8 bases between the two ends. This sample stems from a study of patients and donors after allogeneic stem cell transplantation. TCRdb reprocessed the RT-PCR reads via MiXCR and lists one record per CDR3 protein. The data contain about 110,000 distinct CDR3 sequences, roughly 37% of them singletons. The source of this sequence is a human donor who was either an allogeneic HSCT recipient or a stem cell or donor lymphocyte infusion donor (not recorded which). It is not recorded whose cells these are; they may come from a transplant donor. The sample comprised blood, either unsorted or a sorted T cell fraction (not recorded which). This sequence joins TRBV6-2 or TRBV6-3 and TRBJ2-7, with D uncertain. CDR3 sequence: CASSYRQVEQYF. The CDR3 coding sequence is TGTGCCAGCAGTTACAGGCAGGTCGAGCAGTACTTC.